The clone carrying this T cell receptor beta chain was found a few times. Its antigen is not identified. The source of the sample is a study of identical twins. Whole-study results and caveats: It was cross-sectional statistical analysis, not following the same donors, that the conclusions relied on. Analyses of zero insertions could, in part, be confounded by invariant MAIT and iNKT cells.

The CDR3 totals 15 residues. Trimming stripped 1 base from V and 0 bases from J, with 9 bases between. Germline assignment: CDR1 SGHDN and CDR2 FVKESK. Unique molecular identifiers were present on the cDNA, and a universal primer site came from template switching. TCRdb itself ran the 5' RACE reads through MiXCR, one entry per CDR3 protein. Of around 1.7 million distinct CDR3 sequences in the sample, about 32% are singletons; the top ten hold 0.25% to 0.3%. Sequencing used cord blood. This rearrangement joins TRBV14 to TRBJ1-2; D is uncertain. The receptor was isolated from a newborn girl in good health. The CDR3 protein is CASSQVDQANYGYTF. CDR3 bases: TGTGCCAGCAGCCAAGTTGATCAGGCTAACTATGGCTACACCTTC.